Shown below are 13 T cell receptor beta chains from a single sample sequenced in a study of cytomegalovirus exposure and HLA in healthy donors. PCR was performed using 60 Vbeta and 13 Jbeta primers. The repertoire was sequenced with immunoSEQ multiplex PCR; TCRdb's copy has only in-frame clones and lacks some. This table holds about 210,000 clones, 70% to 90% found once. Sequencing input: PBMCs. The receptor source for this set is a girl aged 2-9 years in good health and CMV-seronegative.

The chain is built from TRBV29-1 and TRBJ2-3, with 12 nucleotides matching TRBD2. The CDR3 extends over 15 amino acids. Germline lookup yields CDR1 SQVTM and CDR2 ANQGSEA. V lost 4 bases and J lost 6; bases outside the gene matches: 8. The chain's CDR3 is CSVVRASGRADTQYF. The CDR3 DNA reads TGCAGCGTTGTAAGGGCTAGCGGGAGGGCCGATACGCAGTATTTT.

This sequence joins TRBV5-4 and TRBJ2-7, with TRBD2 as a possible D gene (6 bases). Trimming took 4 bases from V and 3 from J, leaving 20 bases between them. The CDR3 spans 16 residues. Germline loops: CDR1 SGHNT, CDR2 YYREEE (reference sequence). The CDR3 bases are TGTGCCAGCAGCCCTTCGACTAGTAGCTTTGTCTACGAGCAGTACTTC. This codes for CASSPSTSSFVYEQYF. Drawing the rest from reference TRBV5-4 and TRBJ2-7, the complete variable domain is ETGVTQSPTHLIKTRGQQVTLRCSSQSGHNTVSWYQQALGQGPQFIFQYYREEENGRGNFPPRFSGLQFPNYSSELNVNALELDDSALYLCASSPSTSSFVYEQYFGPGTRLTVT.

The V and J genes are TRBV6-5 and TRBJ2-5; D is undetermined. Germline V gives CDR1 MNHEY, CDR2 SVGAGI. The CDR3 runs to 15 residues. Between the trimmed V and J ends, which lost 0 bases and 13 bases, there was a span of 21 bases. CDR3 in DNA: TGTGCCAGCAGTTACTCGAGAACTACGAGCGTCCAAAGGTACTTC. It specifies CASSYSRTTSVQRYF.

This chain connects TRBV5-4 to TRBJ2-4, with 10 bases that match TRBD1. This CDR3 is built from 14 residues. CDR1 is SGHNT and CDR2 is YYREEE in the germline V gene (reference sequence). J lost 6 bases, V lost 4 bases, and 4 bases had no gene match. For the CDR3, the DNA is TGTGCCAGCAGCGTCGGGGACAGGGGAAACATTCAGTACTTC. This encodes CASSVGDRGNIQYF. Full variable domain (rest looked up from reference TRBV5-4 and TRBJ2-4): ETGVTQSPTHLIKTRGQQVTLRCSSQSGHNTVSWYQQALGQGPQFIFQYYREEENGRGNFPPRFSGLQFPNYSSELNVNALELDDSALYLCASSVGDRGNIQYFGAGTRLSVL.

The chain uses TRBV5-1 and TRBJ1-6; weak D call: TRBD1 (6 bases). V was cut by 4 bases and J by 7 bases, with 12 bases left in between. Germline values: CDR1 SGHRS, CDR2 YFSETQ. This CDR3 region has 14 residues. CDR3 nucleotides: TGCGCCAGCAGCCAGGGGCAGGGAAATTCACCCCTCCACTTT. It translates to CASSQGQGNSPLHF.

The genes are TRBV9 and TRBJ2-3; perhaps TRBD2 as D (5 bases). V dropped 4 bases and J dropped 9 bases, with 12 bases sitting between them. Germline CDR1 reads SGDLS; CDR2 reads YYNGEE. The CDR3 is 12 residues long. DNA of the CDR3: TGTGCCAGCAGCCCCCTGGCGGGCACGCAGTATTTT. Amino acid sequence: CASSPLAGTQYF.

This chain connects TRBV14 to TRBJ2-3; 10 bases agree with TRBD2. The CDR3 is 17 amino acids. After removal of 3 bases from V and 1 base from J, the junction contained 7 bases not matched to a gene. Germline-derived CDR1 and CDR2 are SGHDN and FVKESK. Here the CDR3 DNA reads TGTGCCAGCAGCCATCTTGCAAGCGGGAGGGGCACAGATACGCAGTATTTT. Its protein product is CASSHLASGRGTDTQYF.

The CDR3 coding sequence is TGTGCCAGCAGGCCGACCGGGACAGGGCCGGGCGAGCAGTACTTC. It specifies CASRPTGTGPGEQYF. V usage is TRBV6-5 and J usage is TRBJ2-7, with 9 nucleotides matching TRBD1. The CDR3 has 15 amino acids. From germline, CDR1 is MNHEY and CDR2 SVGAGI. The trim removed 6 bases at V and 6 bases at J, leaving 12 bases unmatched.

The rearrangement links TRBV10-2 to TRBJ1-4; D not resolved. With 3 bases removed from V and 8 bases from J, the gap between germline ends came to 22 bases. Germline CDR1 is WSHSY and CDR2 is SAAADI. The CDR3 covers 17 residues. The CDR3, as DNA: TGCGCCAGCAGTGACCGGCCCCCGGGGTTTGGAAAGGAAAAACTGTTTTTT. This encodes CASSDRPPGFGKEKLFF.

J is TRBJ1-1 and V is TRBV29-1; TRBD1 matches at 7 bases. This CDR3 is 13 amino acids long. The germline V gene has CDR1 SQVTM and CDR2 ANQGSEA. V gave up 6 bases and J gave up 0 bases; unmatched junction bases: 4. CDR3 loop: CSVSQGVNTEAFF. Written as DNA, the CDR3 is TGCAGCGTCTCGCAGGGGGTGAACACTGAAGCTTTCTTT.

The chain uses TRBV9 and TRBJ2-6, with D maybe TRBD1 (5 bases). V was cut by 3 bases and J by 2 bases, with 18 bases left in between. CDR3 size: 18 residues. Germline values: CDR1 SGDLS, CDR2 YYNGEE. CDR3 DNA sequence: TGTGCCAGCAGCGAGACAGTTTGGGCTCCGGCTGGGGCCAACGTCCTGACTTTC. This encodes CASSETVWAPAGANVLTF.

The CDR3 sequence: CASSLGRRTEAFF. The DNA for the CDR3 is TGTGCCAGCAGCTTGGGGCGGAGGACTGAAGCTTTCTTT. The J gene is TRBJ1-1, the V gene TRBV5-4; D remains unclear. Deletions cut 0 bases from V and 5 bases from J, with 8 bases between. CDR3 length equals 13 residues. CDR1 and CDR2 (germline): SGHNT, YYREEE (reference sequence). Supplemented by reference TRBV5-4 and TRBJ1-1, the full variable domain reads ETGVTQSPTHLIKTRGQQVTLRCSSQSGHNTVSWYQQALGQGPQFIFQYYREEENGRGNFPPRFSGLQFPNYSSELNVNALELDDSALYLCASSLGRRTEAFFGQGTRLTVV.

In DNA form, the CDR3 reads TGTGCCAGCAGCTTGCCTAGCGGGATGGGGGAGACCCAGTACTTC. It yields the protein CASSLPSGMGETQYF. This chain connects TRBV5-4 to TRBJ2-5, with 9 bases that match TRBD2. V trimming: 1 base; J trimming: 5 bases; junction bases outside the gene matches: 6. This CDR3 comprises 15 residues. CDR1 and CDR2 from the germline V gene are SGHNT and YYREEE (reference sequence).